The 19 T cell receptor beta chains below all came from one sample that was sequenced in a study of T cell changes during pregnancy in multiple sclerosis. Assay used: immunoSEQ multiplex PCR; TCRdb lists only in-frame clones, some missing. Among 35,000 to 50,000 clones listed, approximately 90% were seen once. The source material was CD4+ T cells from peripheral blood mononuclear cells, sampled in the second trimester of pregnancy. Receptor source: a female donor with multiple sclerosis, enrolled in a pregnancy study.

V usage is TRBV10-3 and J usage is TRBJ2-7; 7 bases map to TRBD1. There are 12 residues in the CDR3. J gave up 2 bases and V 11 bases, and 6 bases lay outside the gene matches. Germline V gene sequence: CDR1 ENHRY, CDR2 SYGVKD. CDR3 coding DNA: TGTGCCTCAACAGGGGTCCCCTACGAGCAGTACTTC. It encodes CASTGVPYEQYF.

The chain couples TRBV28 to TRBJ2-1, with a weak D call TRBD1 (6 bases). Trimming left V 6 bases short and J 11 bases short, with 14 bases between. This CDR3 region has 12 residues. Germline lookup yields CDR1 MDHEN and CDR2 SYDVKM. The CDR3 spells CASRGADRQQFF. CDR3 bases: TGTGCCAGCAGAGGGGCCGACAGGCAGCAGTTCTTC.

The chain joins TRBV28 to TRBJ2-7; D may be TRBD1 (6 bases). Trimming took 5 bases from V and 0 from J, leaving 14 bases between them. This CDR3 is built from 15 residues. The germline V gene encodes CDR1 MDHEN and CDR2 SYDVKM. The CDR3: CASSTTGLSSYEQYF. DNA for the CDR3: TGTGCCAGCAGTACCACAGGGCTCTCCTCCTACGAGCAGTACTTC.

The rearrangement uses TRBV27 and TRBJ2-7; 8 positions agree with TRBD1. V lost 3 bases to trimming and J lost 3 bases; unmatched junction nucleotides: 7. The CDR3 covers 15 residues. The germline V gene encodes CDR1 MNHEY and CDR2 SMNVEV (reference sequence). CDR3: CASSFRQGWDYEQYF. The DNA of the CDR3 is TGTGCCAGCAGTTTCAGACAGGGGTGGGACTACGAGCAGTACTTC.

This clone was seen once. The chain carries TRBV28 and TRBJ2-7; 9 bases are a match to TRBD1. V gave up 6 bases and J gave up 6 bases; unmatched junction bases: 12. CDR1 and CDR2 (germline): MDHEN, SYDVKM. The CDR3 is 15 amino acids. The CDR3 region has the DNA TGTGCCAGCAGACCTGACGGACAGGGGCGGGCCGAGCAGTACTTC. This encodes CASRPDGQGRAEQYF. Combining the CDR3 with reference TRBV28 and TRBJ2-7 gives the whole variable domain DVKVTQSSRYLVKRTGEKVFLECVQDMDHENMFWYRQDPGLGLRLIYFSYDVKMKEKGDIPEGYSVSREKKERFSLILESASTNQTSMYLCASRPDGQGRAEQYFGPGTRLTVT.

The chain has TRBV5-5 and TRBJ2-7; possible D gene TRBD1, 7 bases. V gave up 4 bases and J gave up 2 bases, with 25 bases separating them. From germline, CDR1 is SGHKS and CDR2 YYEKEE (reference sequence). CDR3 length equals 18 residues. This CDR3 reads CASSQDVGRGRGAYEQYF. Here the CDR3 DNA reads TGTGCCAGCAGCCAGGACGTGGGTCGCGGCAGGGGGGCCTACGAGCAGTACTTC.

This chain connects TRBV19 to TRBJ1-5; 7 positions agree with TRBD1. J lost 0 bases, V lost 4 bases, and 12 bases had no gene match. Germline V CDR1 and CDR2: LNHDA, SQIVND (reference sequence). This CDR3 contains 18 residues. CDR3 sequence (DNA): TGTGCCAGTAGTAACAGGGGTATAAGGTCGTATAGCAATCAGCCCCAGCATTTT. Its protein product is CASSNRGIRSYSNQPQHF.

The chain joins TRBV28 to TRBJ2-5; 8 bases match TRBD1. Germline values: CDR1 MDHEN, CDR2 SYDVKM. This CDR3 comprises 14 residues. Trimming took 7 bases from V and 5 from J; bases not matched to a gene: 9. The CDR3 loop is CASTTSGGPETQYF. The CDR3 bases are TGTGCCAGCACCACTTCAGGGGGCCCGGAGACCCAGTACTTC.

The rearrangement joins TRBV9 to TRBJ2-1; 7 bases align to TRBD2. The germline V gene has CDR1 SGDLS and CDR2 YYNGEE. After removal of 4 bases from V and 5 bases from J, the junction contained 12 bases not matched to a gene. The CDR3 extends over 16 amino acids. The CDR3: CASSPRMWAGDNEQFF. In DNA form, the CDR3 reads TGTGCCAGCAGCCCACGAATGTGGGCGGGAGACAATGAGCAGTTCTTC.

J is TRBJ2-2 and V is TRBV5-1; 8 nucleotides line up with TRBD2. The CDR3 runs 16 residues. Germline trimming cut 1 base from V and 8 bases from J; bases unmatched to any gene: 10. CDR1 is SGHRS and CDR2 is YFSETQ in the germline V gene. CDR3 bases: TGCGCCAGCAGCTTGTCTGGAGCGGGAGTAACTGGGGAGCTGTTTTTT. The encoded protein is CASSLSGAGVTGELFF.

The V and J genes are TRBV28 and TRBJ2-7; 9 bases fit TRBD1. Germline V CDR1 and CDR2: MDHEN, SYDVKM. The CDR3 contains 13 residues. The V segment lost 10 bases and the J segment 9 bases; nucleotides outside the gene matches: 13. In DNA form, the CDR3 reads TGTGCCACCGACGGACGGGACAGGGTGGGGCAGTACTTC. Translating gives CATDGRDRVGQYF.

The J gene is TRBJ1-1, the V gene TRBV19; the D is unclear. This CDR3 has 14 amino acids. Trimming removed 3 bases from V and 0 bases from J, with 8 bases in between. Germline loops: CDR1 LNHDA, CDR2 SQIVND (reference sequence). The CDR3 coding sequence is TGTGCCAGTAGTATTAGACACCTGAACACTGAAGCTTTCTTT. Protein product: CASSIRHLNTEAFF.

The chain joins TRBV4-2 to TRBJ2-1; 9 bases fit TRBD2. Per the germline V gene, CDR1 is LGHNA and CDR2 is YNFKEQ. V lost 1 base to trimming and J lost 1 base; unmatched junction nucleotides: 11. The CDR3 has 19 amino acids. The CDR3, as DNA: TGTGCCAGCAGCCAAGTCAGGAGCGGGAGGAACCCTTCCTACAATGAGCAGTTCTTC. Translating it yields CASSQVRSGRNPSYNEQFF.

The chain uses TRBV19 and TRBJ2-1, with 9 bases lining up with TRBD2. V shed 4 bases, J shed 8 bases, and the junction held 9 bases outside the gene matches. The CDR3 extends over 15 amino acids. Per the germline V gene, CDR1 is LNHDA and CDR2 is SQIVND (reference sequence). In DNA form, the CDR3 reads TGTGCCAGTAGTAGCGGGAGGGCCCCGTTGGATGAGCAGTTCTTC. Translation gives CASSSGRAPLDEQFF.

J is TRBJ2-4 and V is TRBV6-5; D unresolved. V shed 6 bases and J shed 6 bases, with 6 bases lying between them. CDR3 length: 11 residues. Germline V gives CDR1 MNHEY, CDR2 SVGAGI. DNA for the CDR3: TGTGCCAGCAGAGAGTCAAACATTCAGTACTTC. Encoded protein: CASRESNIQYF.

The chain links TRBV2 to TRBJ2-3; the match to TRBD1 covers 9 bases. This CDR3 contains 17 residues. V lost 2 bases, J lost 6 bases, and 12 bases stayed unmatched. Per germline, CDR1 SNHLY and CDR2 FYNNEI. The CDR3 nucleotides read TGTGCCAGCAGTGAACCGACAGGGGGAGTTGAGGACGATACGCAGTATTTT. Translation gives CASSEPTGGVEDDTQYF.

The chain has TRBV7-3 and TRBJ2-1; D possibly corresponds to TRBD2 (5 bases). CDR1 and CDR2 from the germline V gene are SGHTA and FQGTGA. CDR3 length: 13 amino acids. Trimming stripped 4 bases from V and 8 bases from J, with 12 bases between. The CDR3: CASSYAGGHEQFF. The CDR3 nucleotides read TGTGCCAGCAGCTACGCGGGCGGGCATGAGCAGTTCTTC. Together with reference TRBV7-3 and TRBJ2-1, the CDR3 gives the full variable domain: GAGVSQTPSNKVTEKGKYVELRCDPISGHTALYWYRQSLGQGPEFLIYFQGTGAADDSGLPNDRFFAVRPEGSVSTLKIQRTERGDSAVYLCASSYAGGHEQFFGPGTRLTVL.

This clone was counted a few times. The V and J genes are TRBV5-1 and TRBJ2-2; D unclear. The V and J ends lost 4 bases and 3 bases respectively, with 16 bases between them. CDR1 SGHRS and CDR2 YFSETQ come from the germline V gene. This CDR3 spans 16 amino acids. CDR3 region: CASSRESRPHTGELFF. CDR3 nucleotide sequence: TGCGCCAGCAGCCGAGAGTCGAGGCCCCACACCGGGGAGCTGTTTTTT.

The chain carries TRBV2 and TRBJ2-5; D call uncertain. Germline CDR1 SNHLY, CDR2 FYNNEI. Trimming stripped 5 bases from V and 5 bases from J, with 3 bases between. The CDR3 is 10 amino acids. CDR3 nucleotides: TGTGCCAGCAGTTCGGAGACCCAGTACTTC. Encoded protein: CASSSETQYF.